A single sample gave rise to the 23 T cell receptor beta chains below, sequenced in a study of cytomegalovirus exposure and HLA in healthy donors. With 60 Vbeta and 13 Jbeta primers, the PCR was carried out. Some clones are missing from TCRdb's copy, which holds only in-frame ones; the method was immunoSEQ multiplex PCR. The data contain 170,000 or so clones, 80% of them singletons. The material sequenced was PBMCs. These receptor sequences come from a woman aged 45 to 65 in good health and CMV-seropositive.

The rearrangement joins TRBV10-3 to TRBJ2-7, with a possible D match to TRBD1 (5 bases). CDR1 ENHRY and CDR2 SYGVKD come from the germline V gene. V lost 8 bases, J lost 1 base, and 15 bases lay in between. CDR3 length: 14 residues. DNA of the CDR3: TGTGCCATCTCTGGGGCAGGATCTTCCTACGAGCAGTACTTC. Amino acids: CAISGAGSSYEQYF.

CDR3 protein: CASSPGDRGKSGNQPQHF. In DNA form, the CDR3 reads TGTGCCAGCAGTCCAGGGGACAGGGGTAAGTCGGGCAATCAGCCCCAGCATTTT. This chain uses TRBV2 with TRBJ1-5; 10 nucleotides agree with TRBD1. Germline V lookup: CDR1 SNHLY, CDR2 FYNNEI. This CDR3 is 18 amino acids long. V shed 5 bases, J shed 2 bases, and the junction held 12 bases outside the gene matches.

The J gene is TRBJ1-5, the V gene TRBV28, with D maybe TRBD1 (5 bases). The CDR3 loop spans 15 amino acids. Germline CDR1 is MDHEN and CDR2 is SYDVKM. Between the trimmed V and J ends, which lost 4 bases and 8 bases, there was a span of 18 bases. The CDR3: CASSSPQGQYEPQHF. CDR3 nucleotide sequence: TGTGCCAGCAGTTCCCCCCAGGGCCAATACGAGCCCCAGCATTTT.

This clone was seen a single time. V is TRBV7-2 and J is TRBJ1-1, with D possibly matching TRBD1 (5 bases). The germline V and J ends were trimmed by 1 base and 3 bases, with 12 bases remaining between them. Per germline, CDR1 SGHTA and CDR2 FQGNSA. The CDR3 has 15 amino acids. The DNA of the CDR3 is TGTGCCAGCAGCTTAGTACGCCGGGGGGACACTGAAGCTTTCTTT. Its protein is CASSLVRRGDTEAFF.

This clone has only a few counts. The rearrangement uses TRBV5-1 and TRBJ2-6; D perhaps matches TRBD1 (5 bases). V was pared by 0 bases and J by 4 bases, with 17 bases between. CDR3 length: 18 amino acids. CDR1 is SGHRS and CDR2 is YFSETQ in the germline V gene. DNA of the CDR3: TGCGCCAGCAGCTTGGTGGGCAGGGCCCCTGAGGGGGCCAACGTCCTGACTTTC. This sequence encodes CASSLVGRAPEGANVLTF.

This clone was found once. This chain joins TRBV5-1 and TRBJ2-7, with 10 bases aligning to TRBD1. The germline V gene has CDR1 SGHRS and CDR2 YFSETQ. This CDR3 has 15 amino acids. The J segment lost 6 bases and the V segment lost 1 base, leaving 7 bases of the junction unmatched. The CDR3 DNA reads TGCGCCAGCAGCTTGAGACAGGGGGCTAATTTCGAGCAGTACTTC. This gives the protein CASSLRQGANFEQYF. The variable domain in full, with the rest retrieved from reference TRBV5-1 and TRBJ2-7, is KAGVTQTPRYLIKTRGQQVTLSCSPISGHRSVSWYQQTPGQGLQFLFEYFSETQRNKGNFPGRFSGRQFSNSRSEMNVSTLELGDSALYLCASSLRQGANFEQYFGPGTRLTVT.

V gene TRBV15 combines with J gene TRBJ1-5; the D gene is possibly TRBD1 (5 bases). V shed 1 base and J shed 0 bases, with 16 bases lying between them. Germline CDR1 is LNHNV and CDR2 is YYDKDF (reference sequence). The CDR3 consists of 18 residues. The CDR3 sequence is CATSRGGDYLYSNQPQHF. The CDR3 DNA reads as TGTGCCACCAGCAGAGGAGGGGACTACCTCTATAGCAATCAGCCCCAGCATTTT.

The chain couples TRBV28 to TRBJ1-1, with TRBD1 identical over 8 bases. The CDR3 covers 16 residues. CDR1 is MDHEN and CDR2 is SYDVKM in the germline V gene. Unmatched junction bases numbered 12, after V lost 8 bases and J lost 1 base. The CDR3 region is CASPGGSLVGNTEAFF. The CDR3 bases are TGTGCCAGCCCAGGGGGCTCGTTGGTTGGGAACACTGAAGCTTTCTTT.

J is TRBJ2-3 and V is TRBV18; possible D gene TRBD1, 6 bases. CDR1 is KGHSH and CDR2 is LQKENI in the germline V gene. This CDR3 contains 15 residues. Trimming removed 3 bases at V and 3 bases at J, with 13 bases between. CDR3 region: CASSPPPGATDTQYF. In nucleotides, the CDR3 is TGTGCCAGCTCACCGCCCCCAGGGGCGACAGATACGCAGTATTTT.

The chain is built from TRBV28 and TRBJ1-3; 9 positions agree with TRBD1. The CDR3 consists of 16 residues. Germline loops: CDR1 MDHEN, CDR2 SYDVKM. The V and J ends lost 4 bases and 1 base, in that order; junction bases with no gene match: 5. The CDR3 loop is CASSSPGTGSGNTIYF. The CDR3 coding sequence is TGTGCCAGCAGTTCCCCCGGGACAGGGTCTGGAAACACCATATATTTT. Full variable domain (rest looked up from reference TRBV28 and TRBJ1-3): DVKVTQSSRYLVKRTGEKVFLECVQDMDHENMFWYRQDPGLGLRLIYFSYDVKMKEKGDIPEGYSVSREKKERFSLILESASTNQTSMYLCASSSPGTGSGNTIYFGEGSWLTVV.

In regard to this clone: The same CDR3 can be traced to other DNA sequences in this sample. The chain is built from TRBV25-1 and TRBJ2-3; D remains unclear. Trimming removed 0 bases from V and 2 bases from J, with 6 bases in between. From germline, CDR1 is MGHDK and CDR2 SYGVNS. The CDR3 sequence is 14 residues long. CDR3 loop: CASSEYSLTDTQYF. CDR3 nucleotides: TGTGCCAGCAGTGAATATTCTCTCACAGATACGCAGTATTTT. Full variable domain (rest looked up from reference TRBV25-1 and TRBJ2-3): EADIYQTPRYLVIGTGKKITLECSQTMGHDKMYWYQQDPGMELHLIHYSYGVNSTEKGDLSSESTVSRIRTEHFPLTLESARPSHTSQYLCASSEYSLTDTQYFGPGTRLTVL.

The CDR3, as DNA: TGTGCCAGCAGCTCCAGCGGTACGAACACCGGGGAGCTGTTTTTT. It translates to CASSSSGTNTGELFF. V and J are TRBV5-4 and TRBJ2-2, with a weak D call TRBD2 (5 bases). Germline V gene lookup returns CDR1 SGHNT and CDR2 YYREEE (reference sequence). The CDR3 sequence is 15 residues long. Trimming removed 3 bases from V and 0 bases from J, with 9 bases in between.

The CDR3 DNA follows: TGTGCCAGCAGCAAGACAGGGGCGAATTCTGAAGCTTTCTTT. It codes for CASSKTGANSEAFF. This chain joins TRBV5-5 and TRBJ1-1; 8 bases line up with TRBD1. V was clipped by 4 bases and J by 6 bases; unmatched bases: 8. Germline lookup yields CDR1 SGHKS and CDR2 YYEKEE (reference sequence). The CDR3 spans 14 residues.

This clone was observed once. V is TRBV5-4 and J is TRBJ2-1; TRBD2 agrees at 11 bases. Germline CDR1 SGHNT, CDR2 YYREEE (reference sequence). The V segment lost 3 bases and the J segment 8 bases; nucleotides outside the gene matches: 16. CDR3 length equals 18 residues. CDR3 in DNA: TGTGCCAGCAGCTACCGTGTGGCTAGCGGGGGGTCCGGCTATGAGCAGTTCTTC. Protein sequence: CASSYRVASGGSGYEQFF.

This CDR3 reads CASSFPDRGPDTQYF. The CDR3 nucleotides read TGTGCCAGCAGCTTCCCGGACAGGGGTCCAGATACGCAGTATTTT. This chain links TRBV5-4 with TRBJ2-3, with TRBD1 identical over 9 bases. V trimming: 2 bases; J trimming: 4 bases; junction bases outside the gene matches: 5. This CDR3 spans 15 amino acids. Per germline, CDR1 SGHNT and CDR2 YYREEE (reference sequence).

V usage is TRBV2 and J usage is TRBJ1-6, with a possible D match to TRBD1 (5 bases). The length of the CDR3 is 15 residues. The V gene's germline CDR1 is SNHLY and CDR2 FYNNEI. The V and J ends lost 6 bases and 0 bases respectively, with 9 bases between them. The CDR3 DNA reads as TGTGCCAGCAGGGAGGGGAGCTCCTATAATTCACCCCTCCACTTT. Its protein product is CASREGSSYNSPLHF.

This clone was counted between two and nine times. This chain joins TRBV7-6 and TRBJ2-7; 7 bases line up with TRBD2. The CDR3 loop spans 15 amino acids. Germline V gene lookup returns CDR1 SGHVS and CDR2 FNYEAQ. With V trimmed by 4 bases and J by 6 bases, 12 bases remained unmatched. CDR3 protein: CASSSGGRPRFEQYF. The DNA for the CDR3 is TGTGCCAGCAGCTCGGGAGGTAGGCCCCGGTTCGAGCAGTACTTC.

The chain recombines TRBV28 with TRBJ2-7, with D perhaps matching TRBD2 (5 bases). From germline, CDR1 is MDHEN and CDR2 SYDVKM. The CDR3 is made up of 13 amino acids. Trimming removed 6 bases from V and 5 bases from J, with 14 bases in between. This CDR3 is CASREAAWDEQYF. CDR3 DNA sequence: TGTGCCAGCAGGGAGGCAGCGTGGGACGAGCAGTACTTC.

This clone was detected only a few times. V gene TRBV7-2 combines with J gene TRBJ1-4; D is possibly TRBD1 (5 bases). Germline V CDR1 and CDR2: SGHTA, FQGNSA. Deletions cut 4 bases from V and 6 bases from J, with 15 bases between. The CDR3 sequence is 15 residues long. The CDR3 DNA reads as TGTGCCAGCAGCTCCGGGGCTCCGGGAGATGAAAAACTGTTTTTT. This gives the protein CASSSGAPGDEKLFF. Full variable domain (remainder filled in from reference TRBV7-2 and TRBJ1-4): GAGVSQSPSNKVTEKGKDVELRCDPISGHTALYWYRQSLGQGLEFLIYFQGNSAPDKSGLPSDRFSAERTGGSVSTLTIQRTQQEDSAVYLCASSSGAPGDEKLFFGSGTQLSVL.

This chain connects TRBV11-2 to TRBJ1-2; D may be TRBD1 (5 bases). CDR3 size: 12 residues. Trimming shortened V by 5 bases and J by 4 bases, and 8 bases separated the two germline ends. Germline V gene sequence: CDR1 SGHAT, CDR2 FQNNGV. The DNA of the CDR3 is TGTGCCAGCAGCCCGGGGGGCTATGGCTACACCTTC. Encoded protein: CASSPGGYGYTF.

The V call is TRBV19, the J call TRBJ1-4, with D possibly TRBD1 on 5 matching bases. Germline V gene sequence: CDR1 LNHDA, CDR2 SQIVND (reference sequence). The CDR3 is 14 residues long. Trimming stripped 7 bases from V and 0 bases from J, with 9 bases between. The CDR3 coding sequence is TGTGCCAGTACCGGGGGGGCAACTAATGAAAAACTGTTTTTT. This codes for CASTGGATNEKLFF.

The chain links TRBV7-2 to TRBJ2-3, with no clear D. Germline V gene data show CDR1 as SGHTA and CDR2 as FQGNSA. The CDR3 length is 11 residues. The V gene lost 3 bases and the J gene lost 4 bases, with 2 bases spanning the gap. The chain's CDR3 is CASSFADTQYF. The CDR3 DNA sequence: TGTGCCAGCAGCTTCGCAGATACGCAGTATTTT.

V is TRBV18 and J is TRBJ2-5, with TRBD2 matching over 14 bases. The CDR3 extends over 18 amino acids. Looked up from germline, CDR1 is KGHSH and CDR2 is LQKENI. The trim removed 4 bases at V and 4 bases at J, leaving 11 bases unmatched. The CDR3 nucleotides read TGTGCCAGCTCACACATAACTTCGACTAGCGGGGGGGCAGAGACCCAGTACTTC. Protein: CASSHITSTSGGAETQYF.